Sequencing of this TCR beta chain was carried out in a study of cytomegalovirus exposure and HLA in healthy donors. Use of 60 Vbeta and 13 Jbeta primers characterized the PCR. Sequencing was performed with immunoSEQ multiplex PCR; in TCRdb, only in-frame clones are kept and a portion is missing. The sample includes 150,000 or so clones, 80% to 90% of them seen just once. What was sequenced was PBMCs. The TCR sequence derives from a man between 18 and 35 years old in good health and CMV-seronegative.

CDR3 DNA: TGTGCCAGCAACGAACAGGGAAGGAGTCAGCCCCAGCATTTT. This codes for CASNEQGRSQPQHF. The chain uses TRBV7-2 and TRBJ1-5; D might be TRBD1 (6 bases). Germline V gene lookup returns CDR1 SGHTA and CDR2 FQGNSA. V was clipped by 7 bases and J by 6 bases, with 16 bases between them. The length of the CDR3 is 14 residues.